This record looks at one TCR beta chain sequence and its context. V was clipped by 0 bases and J by 7 bases, with 6 bases between them. The CDR3 consists of 12 residues. The sample originates from a study of blood T cell repertoires in COVID-19. Across the whole study: COVID-19 samples from acute and convalescent phases originated in the United States, Italy and Spain. PBMCs, B-cell-depleted T cells, or T cells were the source of the cDNA or gDNA that made up the material.

Original handling: For nucleated cells, counts were estimated from reference gene primer amplification. TCRdb's copy holds only in-frame clones and misses some; the assay was immunoSEQ multiplex PCR. V, J and clone size are those of that table, while D and trimming were read from the DNA. The sample comprises around 200,000 clones, 80% to 90% of which are singletons, and 2% to 2.5% rests with the top ten. This receptor was obtained from a woman aged 50 to 60 with acute or convalescent COVID-19. The sample taken for sequencing was peripheral blood. The chain has TRBV12-3 or TRBV12-4 and TRBJ2-5, with a tentative D call TRBD2 (6 bases). CDR3 sequence (DNA): TGTGCCAGCAGTTTAGCGGGGGGGACCCAGTACTTC. This translates into CASSLAGGTQYF.